A selection of T cell receptor beta chains follows, all from one sample in a study of blood T cell repertoires in COVID-19. Method: immunoSEQ multiplex PCR; TCRdb's copy keeps in-frame clones and lacks some. The sample includes around 97,000 clones, approximately 90% seen only once; the top ten take approximately 3%. Sample: peripheral blood. The source is a man aged 45-60 years in a cohort sampled during active COVID-19. The CDR3 runs from the conserved cysteine through the conserved F or W. A D gene is named only where the DNA matches it firmly. Only some rows state a clone size, as once, few, many or a class for expanded clones.

d_gene: .; abundance: .; j_gene: TRBJ1-2; v_gene: TRBV5-4; CDR3nt: TGTGCCAGCAGCCCGGGACAAAACTATGGCTACACCTTC; CDR3aa: CASSPGQNYGYTF
d_gene: TRBD2; abundance: .; j_gene: TRBJ2-3; v_gene: TRBV2; CDR3nt: TGTGCCAGCAGTGTCACTAGCGGGAAAGATACGCAGTATTTT; CDR3aa: CASSVTSGKDTQYF
d_gene: .; abundance: .; j_gene: TRBJ2-3; v_gene: TRBV3-1/TRBV3-2; CDR3nt: TGTGCCAGCAGCCAAGATCGACTATCTAGCACAGATACGCAGTATTTT; CDR3aa: CASSQDRLSSTDTQYF
d_gene: .; abundance: .; j_gene: TRBJ2-3; v_gene: TRBV12-5; CDR3nt: TGTGCTAGTGCCGGGGGCACAGATACGCAGTATTTT; CDR3aa: CASAGGTDTQYF
d_gene: TRBD2; abundance: .; j_gene: TRBJ2-2; v_gene: TRBV5-1; CDR3nt: TGCGCCAGCAGCCCCGGACTAGCGGGTGCCGGGGAGCTGTTTTTT; CDR3aa: CASSPGLAGAGELFF
d_gene: .; abundance: medium-sized; j_gene: TRBJ2-7; v_gene: TRBV4-3; CDR3nt: TGCGCCAGCAGCCAAGAGCACGGCTCCTACGAGCAGTACTTC; CDR3aa: CASSQEHGSYEQYF
d_gene: TRBD2; abundance: .; j_gene: TRBJ2-5; v_gene: TRBV6-6; CDR3nt: TGTGCCAGCAGTCCCTATGGGACTAGCGGGGGGAAAGGGAAGACCCAGTACTTC; CDR3aa: CASSPYGTSGGKGKTQYF
d_gene: .; abundance: .; j_gene: TRBJ2-5; v_gene: TRBV13; CDR3nt: TGTGCCAGCAGCCCCGGGACTCAAGAGACCCAGTACTTC; CDR3aa: CASSPGTQETQYF
d_gene: TRBD1; abundance: .; j_gene: TRBJ2-5; v_gene: TRBV11-3; CDR3nt: TGTGCCAGCAGCTTTGGGGCCGGGACAGGGGGAGAGACCCAGTACTTC; CDR3aa: CASSFGAGTGGETQYF
d_gene: TRBD1; abundance: .; j_gene: TRBJ2-5; v_gene: TRBV11-1; CDR3nt: TGTGCCAGCAACCCAAGACAGGGTAGGAGGGAGACCCAGTACTTC; CDR3aa: CASNPRQGRRETQYF
d_gene: TRBD1; abundance: few; j_gene: TRBJ1-1; v_gene: TRBV5-8; CDR3nt: TGTGCCAGCAGCACCTCAAACAGGGGTGTCACTGAAGCTTTCTTT; CDR3aa: CASSTSNRGVTEAFF
d_gene: TRBD1; abundance: .; j_gene: TRBJ2-7; v_gene: TRBV27; CDR3nt: TGTGCCAGCAGCCCCGGGACAGGCGTCCACGAGCAGTACTTC; CDR3aa: CASSPGTGVHEQYF
d_gene: .; abundance: .; j_gene: TRBJ2-3; v_gene: TRBV5-4; CDR3nt: TGTGCCAGCAGCTTGGAGGGACTCCGCACAGATACGCAGTATTTT; CDR3aa: CASSLEGLRTDTQYF
d_gene: .; abundance: .; j_gene: TRBJ2-7; v_gene: TRBV19; CDR3nt: TGTGCCAGTAGTATAGGGCGGGGAAACTACGAGCAGTACTTC; CDR3aa: CASSIGRGNYEQYF
d_gene: TRBD1; abundance: .; j_gene: TRBJ1-2; v_gene: TRBV7-8; CDR3nt: TGTGCCAGCAGCTTAATGTCTGACAGGGGGCAAAACGGCTACACCTTC; CDR3aa: CASSLMSDRGQNGYTF
d_gene: .; abundance: once; j_gene: TRBJ2-5; v_gene: TRBV5-6; CDR3nt: TGTGCCAGCAGCTTTTTTGGAGGGGAGACCCAGTACTTC; CDR3aa: CASSFFGGETQYF
d_gene: .; abundance: .; j_gene: TRBJ1-2; v_gene: TRBV5-4; CDR3nt: TGTGCCAGCAGCTTGGAATCCGACTATGGCTACACCTTC; CDR3aa: CASSLESDYGYTF
d_gene: .; abundance: .; j_gene: TRBJ2-3; v_gene: TRBV6-1; CDR3nt: TGTGCCAGCAGTGAAGCGCGAGGTATAGATACGCAGTATTTT; CDR3aa: CASSEARGIDTQYF
d_gene: .; abundance: .; j_gene: TRBJ1-1; v_gene: TRBV18; CDR3nt: TGTGCCAGCTCACCACAGGGGCAGAACACTGAAGCTTTCTTT; CDR3aa: CASSPQGQNTEAFF
d_gene: .; abundance: .; j_gene: TRBJ1-5; v_gene: TRBV5-6; CDR3nt: TGTGCCAGCACACAGGGAGGGTATAGCAATCAGCCCCAGCATTTT; CDR3aa: CASTQGGYSNQPQHF
d_gene: TRBD1; abundance: .; j_gene: TRBJ2-6; v_gene: TRBV5-4; CDR3nt: TGTGCCAGCAGCCTGGGACAGGGGGCAGCAGGGGCCAACGTCCTGACTTTC; CDR3aa: CASSLGQGAAGANVLTF
d_gene: .; abundance: .; j_gene: TRBJ2-3; v_gene: TRBV5-8; CDR3nt: TGTGCCAGCAGCTTGGTCGTTACAGATACGCAGTATTTT; CDR3aa: CASSLVVTDTQYF
d_gene: .; abundance: .; j_gene: TRBJ2-1; v_gene: TRBV3-1/TRBV3-2; CDR3nt: TGTGCCAGCAGGCCGGGGGTGGACAATGAGCAGTTCTTC; CDR3aa: CASRPGVDNEQFF
d_gene: TRBD2; abundance: .; j_gene: TRBJ2-2; v_gene: TRBV24-1; CDR3nt: TGTGCCACCAGTGACACCGGGGGGGCGGTCACCGGGGAGCTGTTTTTT; CDR3aa: CATSDTGGAVTGELFF
d_gene: TRBD1; abundance: .; j_gene: TRBJ2-6; v_gene: TRBV4-1; CDR3nt: TGCGCCAGCAGCCTTAGGGTCAGGGGGTTCGGCTCTGGGGCCAACGTCCTGACTTTC; CDR3aa: CASSLRVRGFGSGANVLTF
d_gene: TRBD1; abundance: .; j_gene: TRBJ1-3; v_gene: TRBV6-5; CDR3nt: TGTGCCAGCAGTTCCGGGACAGCGGGTGGAAACACCATATATTTT; CDR3aa: CASSSGTAGGNTIYF
d_gene: .; abundance: .; j_gene: TRBJ1-1; v_gene: TRBV4-2; CDR3nt: TGTGCCAGCAGCCAAGTCCAAGGGGCCACTGAAGCTTTCTTT; CDR3aa: CASSQVQGATEAFF
d_gene: TRBD2; abundance: .; j_gene: TRBJ2-2; v_gene: TRBV5-1; CDR3nt: TGCGCCAGCAGCTTGGCCACTAGCGGGGGGAACACCGGGGAGCTGTTTTTT; CDR3aa: CASSLATSGGNTGELFF
d_gene: .; abundance: .; j_gene: TRBJ2-7; v_gene: TRBV7-2; CDR3nt: TGTGCCAGCAGCTTATTCAGGGGTGGTAACGAGCAGTACTTC; CDR3aa: CASSLFRGGNEQYF
d_gene: .; abundance: once; j_gene: TRBJ1-2; v_gene: TRBV28; CDR3nt: TGTGCCAGCAGTTCCTCAGGGGAACCCCGCTATGGCTACACCTTC; CDR3aa: CASSSSGEPRYGYTF
d_gene: .; abundance: .; j_gene: TRBJ2-5; v_gene: TRBV4-1; CDR3nt: TGCGCCAGCAGCCAAGATCGGGTCAAGGAGACCCAGTACTTC; CDR3aa: CASSQDRVKETQYF
d_gene: .; abundance: once; j_gene: TRBJ1-1; v_gene: TRBV5-1; CDR3nt: TGCGCCAGCAGCCTTGCTGACAGGATGAACACTGAAGCTTTCTTT; CDR3aa: CASSLADRMNTEAFF
d_gene: .; abundance: .; j_gene: TRBJ2-1; v_gene: TRBV28; CDR3nt: TGTGCCAGCAGTTTAGCGGCCTACAATGAGCAGTTCTTC; CDR3aa: CASSLAAYNEQFF
d_gene: TRBD1; abundance: .; j_gene: TRBJ2-7; v_gene: TRBV4-1; CDR3nt: TGCGCCAGCAGTCAAGGCCCTCCGGGACAGGGGTTGGGAGAGCAGTACTTC; CDR3aa: CASSQGPPGQGLGEQYF
d_gene: TRBD2; abundance: .; j_gene: TRBJ2-3; v_gene: TRBV24-1; CDR3nt: TGTGCCACCAGGGGGACTAGCGGAATTACTAGCACAGATACGCAGTATTTT; CDR3aa: CATRGTSGITSTDTQYF
d_gene: .; abundance: .; j_gene: TRBJ1-5; v_gene: TRBV6-2/TRBV6-3; CDR3nt: TGTGCCAGCAGTTACTCGAGAGGGAGAGGGAATCAGCCCCAGCATTTT; CDR3aa: CASSYSRGRGNQPQHF
d_gene: .; abundance: .; j_gene: TRBJ1-1; v_gene: TRBV2; CDR3nt: TGTGCCAGCAGGTCACAGGGTGCCTCTGAAGCTTTCTTT; CDR3aa: CASRSQGASEAFF
d_gene: TRBD2; abundance: few; j_gene: TRBJ2-1; v_gene: TRBV6-5; CDR3nt: TGTGCCATCAGGGGACTAGCGGGGGACAATGAGCAGTTCTTC; CDR3aa: CAIRGLAGDNEQFF
d_gene: .; abundance: .; j_gene: TRBJ1-6; v_gene: TRBV2; CDR3nt: TGTGCCAGCACATTCGACAGCTCCGATTCACCCCTCCACTTT; CDR3aa: CASTFDSSDSPLHF
d_gene: .; abundance: .; j_gene: TRBJ1-1; v_gene: TRBV18; CDR3nt: TGTGCCAGCTCACCACCGGCGGGGACGAACACTGAAGCTTTCTTT; CDR3aa: CASSPPAGTNTEAFF
d_gene: TRBD1; abundance: .; j_gene: TRBJ1-2; v_gene: TRBV3-1/TRBV3-2; CDR3nt: TGTGCCAGCAGCAGAGACAGGGTAGGAGGCTACACCTTC; CDR3aa: CASSRDRVGGYTF
d_gene: TRBD2; abundance: once; j_gene: TRBJ2-3; v_gene: TRBV18; CDR3nt: TGTGCCAGCTCACCGACTAGCATGGCAGATACGCAGTATTTT; CDR3aa: CASSPTSMADTQYF
d_gene: TRBD2; abundance: .; j_gene: TRBJ2-2; v_gene: TRBV3-1/TRBV3-2; CDR3nt: TGTGCCAGCAGTAGTGGGAGCGGGGGGGCCCACACCGGGGAGCTGTTTTTT; CDR3aa: CASSSGSGGAHTGELFF
d_gene: .; abundance: .; j_gene: TRBJ1-1; v_gene: TRBV6-2/TRBV6-3; CDR3nt: TGTGCCAGCAGTTATGGGGGGATGAACACTGAAGCTTTCTTT; CDR3aa: CASSYGGMNTEAFF
d_gene: .; abundance: .; j_gene: TRBJ2-3; v_gene: TRBV19; CDR3nt: TGTGCCAGTAGTATAGAAGTCCTAGCGCGAGATACGCAGTATTTT; CDR3aa: CASSIEVLARDTQYF
d_gene: .; abundance: once; j_gene: TRBJ1-1; v_gene: TRBV3-1/TRBV3-2; CDR3nt: TGTGCCAGCAGCCACGCTAGGAGCACTGAAGCTTTCTTT; CDR3aa: CASSHARSTEAFF
d_gene: .; abundance: .; j_gene: TRBJ1-1; v_gene: TRBV5-1; CDR3nt: TGCGCCAGCAGCTTTGGGAGGGCCAGGAACACTGAAGCTTTCTTT; CDR3aa: CASSFGRARNTEAFF
d_gene: .; abundance: .; j_gene: TRBJ2-7; v_gene: TRBV3-1/TRBV3-2; CDR3nt: TGTGCCAGCAGCCAAGTCGGCGGCACCTACGAGCAGTACTTC; CDR3aa: CASSQVGGTYEQYF
d_gene: TRBD1; abundance: .; j_gene: TRBJ1-6; v_gene: TRBV6-5; CDR3nt: TGTGCCAGCAGGGGGGGACAGGGGGCGAATTCACCCCTCCACTTT; CDR3aa: CASRGGQGANSPLHF
d_gene: .; abundance: once; j_gene: TRBJ2-2; v_gene: TRBV5-5; CDR3nt: TGTGCCAGCAGCTTATATGGGGGACTTGCCACCGGGGAGCTGTTTTTT; CDR3aa: CASSLYGGLATGELFF
d_gene: .; abundance: few; j_gene: TRBJ1-5; v_gene: TRBV3-1/TRBV3-2; CDR3nt: TGTGCCAGCAGCCAAGGGTCGAAGCTTAGCAATCAGCCCCAGCATTTT; CDR3aa: CASSQGSKLSNQPQHF
d_gene: .; abundance: .; j_gene: TRBJ1-2; v_gene: TRBV4-1; CDR3nt: TGCGCCAGCAGCCAAGATTCAGGGCCTGGATATGGCTACACCTTC; CDR3aa: CASSQDSGPGYGYTF
d_gene: .; abundance: .; j_gene: TRBJ1-4; v_gene: TRBV5-4; CDR3nt: TGTGCCAGCAGCCTCGGATCCGGGGAAAAACTGTTTTTT; CDR3aa: CASSLGSGEKLFF
d_gene: .; abundance: .; j_gene: TRBJ1-3; v_gene: TRBV7-2; CDR3nt: TGTGCCAGCAGCTTAGTAGGGGTCGGAAACACCATATATTTT; CDR3aa: CASSLVGVGNTIYF
d_gene: TRBD1; abundance: .; j_gene: TRBJ1-5; v_gene: TRBV7-2; CDR3nt: TGTGCCAGCAGACAACAGGGGCATAGCAATCAGCCCCAGCATTTT; CDR3aa: CASRQQGHSNQPQHF